The 5 T cell receptor beta chains below all came from one sample that was sequenced in a study of cytomegalovirus exposure and HLA in healthy donors (dated by TCRdb to 2016 to 2017). Libraries were built with the immunoSEQ multiplex PCR assay. For the multiplex PCR, a mixture combining 60 forward primers for TCR Vbeta segments and 13 reverse primers for TCR Jbeta segments was used. Imported from immuneACCESS, the table was reduced by TCRdb to in-frame sequences with V and J called. These copies leave out some clones; in studies compared against another copy, an unresolved V gene accounts for under half, and the cause of the remainder is not known. This sample lists about 180,000 clones; 82% were detected once. The ten largest clones capture about 1.5% of the sample. Sequenced material: PBMCs. These receptors were collected from a middle-aged man in good health and CMV-seronegative.

V is TRBV28 and J is TRBJ1-1; no clear D. The CDR3 covers 13 residues. Germline V gene sequence: CDR1 MDHEN, CDR2 SYDVKM. Trimming took off 3 bases at V and 5 bases at J, with 10 bases between the two ends. In nucleotides, the CDR3 is TGTGCCAGCAGTTTCCGCAGTCGAACTGAAGCTTTCTTT. Amino acid sequence: CASSFRSRTEAFF.

The V and J genes are TRBV29-1 and TRBJ1-2; 11 nucleotides match TRBD1. CDR1 is SQVTM, CDR2 ANQGSEA, per germline. This CDR3 has 14 amino acids. Trimming took 3 bases from V and 0 from J; bases not matched to a gene: 0. The CDR3 nucleotides are TGCAGCGTTGAGGGACAGGGGGCTAACTATGGCTACACCTTC. The encoded protein is CSVEGQGANYGYTF. Looking up the rest from reference TRBV29-1 and TRBJ1-2 gives the full variable domain: SAVISQKPSRDICQRGTSLTIQCQVDSQVTMMFWYRQQPGQSLTLIATANQGSEATYESGFVIDKFPISRPNLTFSTLTVSNMSPEDSSIYLCSVEGQGANYGYTFGSGTRLTVV.

This chain joins TRBV28 and TRBJ2-3; D is perhaps TRBD2 (6 bases). CDR3 length equals 14 residues. The V gene's germline CDR1 is MDHEN and CDR2 SYDVKM. Trimming took off 6 bases at V and 6 bases at J, with 16 bases between the two ends. DNA of the CDR3: TGTGCCAGCAGCCGGGGACTCTCCCCCGATACGCAGTATTTT. Its protein is CASSRGLSPDTQYF.

Concerning this clone itself: This same CDR3 is encoded by further DNA sequences in the sample. The chain recombines TRBV29-1 with TRBJ1-1; no clear D gene. Trimming removed 8 bases from V and 1 base from J, with 8 bases in between. The V gene's germline CDR1 is SQVTM and CDR2 ANQGSEA. The CDR3 has 11 amino acids. CDR3 sequence (DNA): TGCAGCAGTGGGCGGAACACTGAAGCTTTCTTT. It codes for CSSGRNTEAFF. Supplemented by reference TRBV29-1 and TRBJ1-1, the full variable domain reads SAVISQKPSRDICQRGTSLTIQCQVDSQVTMMFWYRQQPGQSLTLIATANQGSEATYESGFVIDKFPISRPNLTFSTLTVSNMSPEDSSIYLCSSGRNTEAFFGQGTRLTVV.

A single count supports this clone. The gene calls are TRBV27 and TRBJ2-2; D may be TRBD1 (6 bases). V was cut by 6 bases and J by 4 bases, with 18 bases left in between. The CDR3 totals 16 residues. Germline V CDR1 and CDR2: MNHEY, SMNVEV (reference sequence). DNA of the CDR3: TGTGCCAGCAGGCTCGGTAGGGGGACCCTCACCGGGGAGCTGTTTTTT. This gives the protein CASRLGRGTLTGELFF.